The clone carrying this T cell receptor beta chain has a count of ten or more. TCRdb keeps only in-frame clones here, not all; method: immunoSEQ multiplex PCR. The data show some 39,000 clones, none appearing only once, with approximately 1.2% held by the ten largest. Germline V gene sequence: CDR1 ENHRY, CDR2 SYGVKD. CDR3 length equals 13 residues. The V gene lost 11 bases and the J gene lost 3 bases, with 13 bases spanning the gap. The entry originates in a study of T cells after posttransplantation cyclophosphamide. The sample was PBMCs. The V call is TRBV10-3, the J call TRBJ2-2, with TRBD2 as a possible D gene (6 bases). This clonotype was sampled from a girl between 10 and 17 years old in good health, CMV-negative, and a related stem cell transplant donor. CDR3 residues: CALRRGYTGELFF. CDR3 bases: TGTGCCCTGCGGAGGGGCTACACCGGGGAGCTGTTTTTT.